The 15 T cell receptor beta chains in this list originate from one sample, sequenced in a study of shared clonotypes between healthy human individuals. Libraries were prepared by immunoSEQ multiplex PCR; TCRdb keeps only in-frame clonotypes and omits some of them. The sample has some 2 million clones; about 95% are singletons. CD8 cells classed as naive were CD45RO-negative and positively selected for CCR7, excluding terminally differentiated effector memory CD45RA+ cells. Sequencing was done on a sample of naive CD8+ T cells sorted from blood. These receptors came from a man between 18 and 29 years old in good health.

In regard to this clone: Other DNA sequences from this sample encode an identical CDR3 as well. The chain recombines TRBV7-2 with TRBJ2-7; 11 bases agree with TRBD2. V lost 5 bases, J lost 3 bases, and 3 bases stayed unmatched. Germline assignment: CDR1 SGHTA and CDR2 FQGNSA. The CDR3 extends over 14 amino acids. CDR3 nucleotide sequence: TGTGCCAGCAGCACCGGGACTAGCGGCTACGAGCAGTACTTC. Its protein product is CASSTGTSGYEQYF. The full variable domain, in which reference TRBV7-2 and TRBJ2-7 provide the parts outside the CDR3, is GAGVSQSPSNKVTEKGKDVELRCDPISGHTALYWYRQSLGQGLEFLIYFQGNSAPDKSGLPSDRFSAERTGGSVSTLTIQRTQQEDSAVYLCASSTGTSGYEQYFGPGTRLTVT.

The rearrangement links TRBV9 to TRBJ1-1, with 10 positions matching TRBD1. The CDR3 loop spans 16 amino acids. V trimming: 3 bases; J trimming: 4 bases; junction bases outside the gene matches: 9. Germline V gene data show CDR1 as SGDLS and CDR2 as YYNGEE. CDR3 nucleotides: TGTGCCAGCAGCGAGCCCCGGACAGGGGGGAGCACTGAAGCTTTCTTT. Its translation is CASSEPRTGGSTEAFF.

The rearrangement uses TRBV4-1 and TRBJ2-7; D is perhaps TRBD1 (6 bases). The CDR3 loop spans 17 amino acids. V dropped 2 bases and J dropped 3 bases, with 20 bases sitting between them. Germline-derived CDR1 and CDR2 are MGHRA and YSYEKL. The CDR3 reads CASSQQPATGPLYEQYF. In nucleotides, the CDR3 is TGCGCCAGCAGCCAACAACCCGCCACAGGGCCCCTCTACGAGCAGTACTTC.

The rearrangement joins TRBV29-1 to TRBJ2-5; 8 nucleotides line up with TRBD1. CDR1 and CDR2 from the germline V gene are SQVTM and ANQGSEA. Trimming removed 1 base from V and 4 bases from J; junction bases left unmatched: 8. This CDR3 has 15 residues. Here the CDR3 reads CSVEGQGAMGETQYF. For the CDR3, the DNA is TGCAGCGTTGAAGGGCAGGGGGCGATGGGAGAGACCCAGTACTTC.

This chain connects TRBV28 to TRBJ1-4; TRBD1 matches 12 bases. V trimming: 7 bases; J trimming: 7 bases; junction bases outside the gene matches: 10. This CDR3 spans 16 amino acids. CDR1 is MDHEN, CDR2 SYDVKM, per germline. The CDR3: CASTPGTGGAREKLFF. CDR3 in DNA: TGTGCCAGCACGCCTGGGACAGGGGGCGCGCGTGAAAAACTGTTTTTT.

This clone was recorded only once. The CDR3 region has the DNA TGTGCCAGCAGTGAACCGGGCGTGGACGACGAGCAGTACTTC. As protein: CASSEPGVDDEQYF. The V call is TRBV2, the J call TRBJ2-7, with D unclear. Germline values: CDR1 SNHLY, CDR2 FYNNEI. This CDR3 is built from 14 residues. Trimming took off 2 bases at V and 5 bases at J, with 13 bases between the two ends.

The CDR3 coding sequence is TGCAGCGTTGCAGGGGACGGCTCCTACAATGAGCAGTTCTTC. Its translation: CSVAGDGSYNEQFF. The chain joins TRBV29-1 to TRBJ2-1; D is perhaps TRBD1 (6 bases). There are 14 residues in the CDR3. The V end lost 4 bases, the J end lost 0 bases, and 10 bases lay between the germline ends. The germline gives CDR1 SQVTM, CDR2 ANQGSEA.

This sequence joins TRBV7-2 and TRBJ2-3; tentatively, D is TRBD1 or TRBD2 (5 bases each). CDR1 is SGHTA, CDR2 FQGNSA, per germline. V was clipped by 4 bases and J by 3 bases, with 23 bases between them. The length of the CDR3 is 18 residues. CDR3 nucleotides: TGTGCCAGCAGCTCCCATCCTGGGGGTAGCATGGGGACAGATACGCAGTATTTT. Translated, it gives CASSSHPGGSMGTDTQYF. Complete variable domain (other parts from reference TRBV7-2 and TRBJ2-3): GAGVSQSPSNKVTEKGKDVELRCDPISGHTALYWYRQSLGQGLEFLIYFQGNSAPDKSGLPSDRFSAERTGGSVSTLTIQRTQQEDSAVYLCASSSHPGGSMGTDTQYFGPGTRLTVL.

The chain has TRBV18 and TRBJ2-3, with TRBD2 matching over 8 bases. The germline CDR1 and CDR2 sequences are KGHSH and LQKENI. V gave up 1 base and J gave up 1 base; unmatched junction bases: 7. The CDR3 runs to 17 residues. This CDR3 is CASSPRLGLVRTDTQYF. The CDR3 nucleotides are TGTGCCAGCTCACCACGGTTGGGACTAGTTCGCACAGATACGCAGTATTTT. Variable domain in full (rest from reference TRBV18 and TRBJ2-3): NAGVMQNPRHLVRRRGQEARLRCSPMKGHSHVYWYRQLPEEGLKFMVYLQKENIIDESGMPKERFSAEFPKEGPSILRIQQVVRGDSAAYFCASSPRLGLVRTDTQYFGPGTRLTVL.

This sequence joins TRBV15 and TRBJ2-2, with unresolved D. V lost 3 bases, J lost 1 base, and 9 bases lay in between. CDR3 length equals 15 residues. The germline CDR1 and CDR2 sequences are LNHNV and YYDKDF (reference sequence). The CDR3 region is CATSSPTENTGELFF. Here the CDR3 DNA reads TGTGCCACCAGCAGCCCTACAGAGAACACCGGGGAGCTGTTTTTT.

The gene calls are TRBV6-5 and TRBJ2-1; 8 nucleotides line up with TRBD1. The V segment lost 6 bases and the J segment 6 bases; nucleotides outside the gene matches: 10. The CDR3 totals 15 residues. In germline, CDR1 is MNHEY, CDR2 SVGAGI. CDR3 sequence: CASRSQGALINEQFF. CDR3 coding DNA: TGTGCCAGCAGGTCCCAGGGGGCGCTTATCAATGAGCAGTTCTTC.

The V gene is TRBV30, the J gene TRBJ2-3; tentative D call: TRBD2 (5 bases). The CDR3 has 15 residues. The V end was cut by 0 bases, the J end by 6 bases, with 16 bases between. Germline values: CDR1 GTSNPN, CDR2 SVGIG (reference sequence). The CDR3 here is CAWSVLGWGVDTQYF. DNA for the CDR3: TGTGCCTGGAGTGTACTCGGCTGGGGAGTGGATACGCAGTATTTT. Complete variable domain (other parts from reference TRBV30 and TRBJ2-3): SQTIHQWPATLVQPVGSPLSLECTVEGTSNPNLYWYRQAAGRGLQLLFYSVGIGQISSEVPQNLSASRPQDRQFILSSKKLLLSDSGFYLCAWSVLGWGVDTQYFGPGTRLTVL.

This chain links TRBV5-4 with TRBJ1-1; unclear D gene. CDR1 is SGHNT, CDR2 YYREEE, per germline (reference sequence). The CDR3 runs 11 residues. Trimming stripped 5 bases from V and 6 bases from J, with 8 bases between. The CDR3 bases are TGTGCCAGCAGGACCGGGGCTGAAGCTTTCTTT. Protein product: CASRTGAEAFF. Full variable domain (remainder filled in from reference TRBV5-4 and TRBJ1-1): ETGVTQSPTHLIKTRGQQVTLRCSSQSGHNTVSWYQQALGQGPQFIFQYYREEENGRGNFPPRFSGLQFPNYSSELNVNALELDDSALYLCASRTGAEAFFGQGTRLTVV.

The rearrangement joins TRBV4-1 to TRBJ2-1; 9 bases are shared with TRBD2. V gave up 0 bases and J gave up 3 bases; unmatched junction bases: 6. CDR1 MGHRA and CDR2 YSYEKL come from the germline V gene. The CDR3 runs 17 residues. The CDR3: CASSQDPPSGVYNEQFF. CDR3 nucleotides: TGCGCCAGCAGCCAAGATCCGCCTAGCGGGGTCTACAATGAGCAGTTCTTC.

V gene TRBV30 combines with J gene TRBJ1-2; D is perhaps TRBD1 (6 bases). The CDR3 covers 15 residues. The V gene's germline CDR1 is GTSNPN and CDR2 SVGIG (reference sequence). Trimming stripped 5 bases from V and 2 bases from J, with 18 bases between. CDR3 residues: CAWDVDRSHNYGYTF. The CDR3 DNA is TGTGCCTGGGATGTTGACAGGAGCCACAACTATGGCTACACCTTC. The full variable domain, rest sourced from reference TRBV30 and TRBJ1-2, is SQTIHQWPATLVQPVGSPLSLECTVEGTSNPNLYWYRQAAGRGLQLLFYSVGIGQISSEVPQNLSASRPQDRQFILSSKKLLLSDSGFYLCAWDVDRSHNYGYTFGSGTRLTVV.